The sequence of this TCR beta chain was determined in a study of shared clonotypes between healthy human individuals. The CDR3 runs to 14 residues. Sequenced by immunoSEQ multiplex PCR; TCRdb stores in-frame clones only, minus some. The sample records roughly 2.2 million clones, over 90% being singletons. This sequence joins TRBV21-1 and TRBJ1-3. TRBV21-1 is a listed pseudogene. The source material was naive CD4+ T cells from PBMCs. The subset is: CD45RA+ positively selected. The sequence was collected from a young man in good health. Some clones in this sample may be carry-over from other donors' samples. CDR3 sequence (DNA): TGTGCCAGCAGCCTGCGGCGGGGCGGAAACACCATATATTTT. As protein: CASSLRRGGNTIYF.